The next 15 T cell receptor beta chains were all read from a single sample in a study of T cell repertoires in cytomegalovirus infection. Their antigen targets remain unknown. TCRdb re-derived calls from the reads in MiXCR, one entry per CDR3 protein. The sample yields roughly 800,000 distinct CDR3 sequences, 25% to 30% seen once. The sequencing here drew on cultured CD8+ T cells from PBMCs, taken from culture after CMV antigen stimulation. These receptors were obtained from a human donor in good health (CMV status not recorded). Some clones in this sample may be carry-over from other donors' samples.

Remarks on this clonotype: A much larger clone differs from this one at a single base, so this may be a read error. The rearrangement joins TRBV7-3 to TRBJ2-5, with TRBD2 matching 10 bases. The CDR3 runs 16 residues. Germline CDR1 SGHTA, CDR2 FQGTGA. The CDR3 here is CASSALAGAFQGTQYF. In DNA, the CDR3 is TGTGCCAGCAGCGCGCTAGCGGGGGCCTTCCAAGGGACCCAGTACTTC. The full variable domain, with the rest looked up from reference TRBV7-3 and TRBJ2-5, is GAGVSQTPSNKVTEKGKYVELRCDPISGHTALYWYRQSLGQGPEFLIYFQGTGAADDSGLPNDRFFAVRPEGSVSTLKIQRTERGDSAVYLCASSALAGAFQGTQYFGPGTRLLVL.

The chain has TRBV6-5 and TRBJ2-1, with TRBD2 identical over 10 bases. CDR1 is MNHEY and CDR2 is SVGAGI in the germline V gene. V was clipped by 2 bases and J by 9 bases; unmatched bases: 7. This CDR3 has 15 residues. The CDR3 here is CASSYDLAGGTEQFF. CDR3 sequence (DNA): TGTGCCAGCAGTTACGATTTAGCGGGGGGTACTGAGCAGTTCTTC.

The table lists this clonotype with a few counts. The chain carries TRBV2 and TRBJ2-3; 8 bases match TRBD2. V trimming: 2 bases; J trimming: 2 bases; junction bases outside the gene matches: 6. CDR3 length equals 16 residues. From germline, CDR1 is SNHLY and CDR2 FYNNEI. Written as DNA, the CDR3 is TGTGCCAGCAGTGAAATTAGCGGGGACCCCACAGATACGCAGTATTTT. Protein: CASSEISGDPTDTQYF.

The sample holds a few counts of this clonotype. One junction end disagrees with the germline gene, perhaps due to a read error. The CDR3 DNA reads as TGCAGTGCTAGAGATCCGGACTATCTAGAGACCCAATACTTC. It is translated as CSARDPDYLETQYF. V is TRBV20-1 and J is TRBJ2-5; D is possibly TRBD2 (6 bases). The CDR3 extends over 14 amino acids. The germline gives CDR1 DFQATT, CDR2 SNEGSKA (reference sequence).

The chain employs TRBV25-1 and TRBJ1-4, with 10 positions matching TRBD1. With 6 bases clipped from V and 4 bases from J, the junction kept 5 bases outside the gene matches. The CDR3 totals 15 residues. Per germline, CDR1 MGHDK and CDR2 SYGVNS. In DNA form, the CDR3 reads TGTGCCAGCAGGGGGACAGGGGTTGTTAATGAAAAACTGTTTTTT. Its translation: CASRGTGVVNEKLFF. Variable domain in full (rest from reference TRBV25-1 and TRBJ1-4): EADIYQTPRYLVIGTGKKITLECSQTMGHDKMYWYQQDPGMELHLIHYSYGVNSTEKGDLSSESTVSRIRTEHFPLTLESARPSHTSQYLCASRGTGVVNEKLFFGSGTQLSVL.

This chain links TRBV12-3 or TRBV12-4 with TRBJ1-1, with D possibly matching TRBD1 (6 bases). This CDR3 has 15 residues. V was cut by 5 bases and J by 1 base, with 14 bases left in between. Written as DNA, the CDR3 is TGTGCCAGCAGTCCCACCGGACAGCCGAACACTGAAGCTTTCTTT. This gives the protein CASSPTGQPNTEAFF.

This chain links TRBV5-5 with TRBJ2-1, with 7 bases lining up with TRBD2. Germline assignment: CDR1 SGHKS and CDR2 YYEKEE (reference sequence). Losses at the gene ends were 4 bases for V and 2 bases for J; bases not matched to a gene: 15. CDR3 size: 18 residues. For the CDR3, the DNA is TGTGCCAGCAGCCCCCGAGCGGGGCCAACCTTCCCCTACAATGAGCAGTTCTTC. Amino acid sequence: CASSPRAGPTFPYNEQFF.

This clonotype showed up just once. V and J are TRBV4-2 and TRBJ2-7; D is unclear. The CDR3 spans 15 residues. Germline values: CDR1 LGHNA, CDR2 YNFKEQ. V was cut by 0 bases and J by 3 bases, with 12 bases left in between. This CDR3 reads CASSQDYSSYYEQYF. CDR3 DNA: TGTGCCAGCAGCCAAGATTACAGCTCTTACTACGAGCAGTACTTC.

The V gene is TRBV6-4, the J gene TRBJ2-1; perhaps TRBD1 as D (6 bases). Germline V lookup: CDR1 MRHNA, CDR2 SNTAGT. The V end was cut by 8 bases, the J end by 8 bases, with 16 bases between. This CDR3 is 13 amino acids long. The CDR3 coding sequence is TGTGCCAGCTCCTTCTTCAGGGGTTATGAGCAGTTCTTC. Translated: CASSFFRGYEQFF.

This clonotype was picked up many times. The CDR3 DNA is TGTGCCAGCAGCTTAAGGCCGGGGGGGGCGGTCTGGGACACCGGGGAGCTGTTTTTT. Translated: CASSLRPGGAVWDTGELFF. The V gene is TRBV7-8, the J gene TRBJ2-2, with 8 positions matching TRBD2. This CDR3 comprises 19 residues. The junction had 14 bases not matched to a gene; V was cut back by 2 bases and J by 3 bases. Germline loops: CDR1 SGHVS, CDR2 FQNEAQ. Variable domain in full (rest from reference TRBV7-8 and TRBJ2-2): GAGVSQSPRYKVAKRGQDVALRCDPISGHVSLFWYQQALGQGPEFLTYFQNEAQLDKSGLPSDRFFAERPEGSVSTLKIQRTQQEDSAVYLCASSLRPGGAVWDTGELFFGEGSRLTVL.

This clonotype was seen a handful of times. The J gene is TRBJ2-7, the V gene TRBV7-8, with D perhaps matching TRBD1 (6 bases). Germline CDR1 and CDR2: SGHVS and FQNEAQ. V was shortened by 5 bases and J by 7 bases, with 15 bases between the two germline ends. This CDR3 has 13 amino acids. CDR3 DNA sequence: TGTGCCAGCAGCACCGACAGGTCTTGGGAGCAGTACGTC. Translation: CASSTDRSWEQYV.

Points on this clonotype: One end of the junction is discordant with germline, which a read error may explain. This chain uses TRBV5-3 with TRBJ2-7; D is unresolved. TRBV5-3 is an ORF for which the function is uncertain. The CDR3 has 13 residues. The CDR3: CASSSAPWGEQYF. The CDR3 DNA is TGTGCCAGCAGCTCAGCCCCCTGGGGCGAGCAGTACTTC.

As to this clonotype: One end of the junction does not line up with germline, which may come from a read error. The V and J genes are TRBV7-2 and TRBJ1-1; no clear D gene. This CDR3 has 14 residues. CDR1 and CDR2 (germline): SGHTA, FQGNSA. CDR3 nucleotide sequence: TGTGCCAGCAGCCACACCTGTGGAGACACTAAAGCTTTCTTT. Encoded protein: CASSHTCGDTKAFF. Filled out from reference TRBV7-2 and TRBJ1-1, the complete variable domain reads GAGVSQSPSNKVTEKGKDVELRCDPISGHTALYWYRQSLGQGLEFLIYFQGNSAPDKSGLPSDRFSAERTGGSVSTLTIQRTQQEDSAVYLCASSHTCGDTKAFFGQGTRLTVV.

This rearrangement joins TRBV27 to TRBJ2-1; D might be TRBD1 (5 bases). In germline, CDR1 is MNHEY, CDR2 SMNVEV (reference sequence). With 6 bases removed from V and 4 bases from J, the gap between germline ends came to 13 bases. The CDR3 is 14 residues long. The CDR3 sequence is CASRTGSKYNEQFF. The CDR3 DNA reads as TGTGCCAGCAGAACAGGTTCGAAATACAATGAGCAGTTCTTC.

This clonotype was seen more than once but under ten times. V usage is TRBV7-2 and J usage is TRBJ1-5; D possibly corresponds to TRBD1 (5 bases). The CDR3 totals 16 residues. Germline values: CDR1 SGHTA, CDR2 FQGNSA. Trimming left V 1 base short and J 3 bases short, with 13 bases between. In DNA, the CDR3 is TGTGCCAGCAGCTTAGTGTGGTCAGGGCTCAATCAGCCCCAGCATTTT. Residues: CASSLVWSGLNQPQHF.